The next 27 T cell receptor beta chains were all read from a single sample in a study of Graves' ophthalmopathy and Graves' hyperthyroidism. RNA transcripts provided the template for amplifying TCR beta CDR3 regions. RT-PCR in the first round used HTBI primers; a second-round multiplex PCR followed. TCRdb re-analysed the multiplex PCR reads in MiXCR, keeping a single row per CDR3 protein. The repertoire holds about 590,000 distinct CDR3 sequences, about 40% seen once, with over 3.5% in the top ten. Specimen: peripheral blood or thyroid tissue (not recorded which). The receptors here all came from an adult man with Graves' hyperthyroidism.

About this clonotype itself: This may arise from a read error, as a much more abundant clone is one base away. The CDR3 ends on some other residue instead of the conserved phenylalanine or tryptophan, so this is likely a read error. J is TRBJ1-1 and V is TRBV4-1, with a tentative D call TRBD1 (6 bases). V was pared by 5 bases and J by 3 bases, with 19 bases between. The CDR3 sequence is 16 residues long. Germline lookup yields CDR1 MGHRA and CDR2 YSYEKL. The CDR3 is CASSTGRRSGHTEAFS. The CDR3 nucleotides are TGCGCCAGCAGCACAGGGAGGCGCTCCGGTCACACTGAAGCTTTCTCT.

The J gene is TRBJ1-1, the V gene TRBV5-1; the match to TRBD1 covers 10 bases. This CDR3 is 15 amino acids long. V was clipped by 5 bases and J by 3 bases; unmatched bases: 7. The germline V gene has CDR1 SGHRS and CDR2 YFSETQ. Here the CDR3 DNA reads TGCGCCAGCAGTCCCCGGGACAGGGGCGACACTGAAGCTTTCTTT. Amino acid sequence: CASSPRDRGDTEAFF.

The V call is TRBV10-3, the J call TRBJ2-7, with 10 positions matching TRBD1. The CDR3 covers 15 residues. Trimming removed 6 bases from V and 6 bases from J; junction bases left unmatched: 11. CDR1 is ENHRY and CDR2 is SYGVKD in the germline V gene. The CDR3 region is CAISQSGTGVVEQYF. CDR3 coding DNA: TGTGCCATCAGCCAATCCGGGACAGGGGTGGTCGAGCAGTACTTC.

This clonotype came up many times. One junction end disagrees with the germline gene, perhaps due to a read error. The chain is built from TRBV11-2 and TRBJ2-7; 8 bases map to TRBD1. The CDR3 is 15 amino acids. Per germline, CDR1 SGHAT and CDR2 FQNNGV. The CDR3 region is CASSATGDLFHERYF. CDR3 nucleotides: TGTGCCAGCAGTGCGACAGGGGACTTATTTCACGAGCGGTACTTC.

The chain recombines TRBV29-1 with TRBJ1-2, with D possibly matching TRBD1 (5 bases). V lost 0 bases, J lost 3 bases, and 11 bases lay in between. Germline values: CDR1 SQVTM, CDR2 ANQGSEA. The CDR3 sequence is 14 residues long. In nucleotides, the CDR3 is TGCAGCGTTGAAGAGCCTCAGGGCTACTATGGCTACACCTTC. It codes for CSVEEPQGYYGYTF.

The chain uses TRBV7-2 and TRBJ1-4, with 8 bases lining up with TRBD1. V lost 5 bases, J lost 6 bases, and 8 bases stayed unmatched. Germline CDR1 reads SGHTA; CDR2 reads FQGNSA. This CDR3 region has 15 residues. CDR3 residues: CASSSDGTGDEKLFF. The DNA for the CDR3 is TGTGCCAGCAGCAGCGACGGGACAGGAGATGAAAAACTGTTTTTT.

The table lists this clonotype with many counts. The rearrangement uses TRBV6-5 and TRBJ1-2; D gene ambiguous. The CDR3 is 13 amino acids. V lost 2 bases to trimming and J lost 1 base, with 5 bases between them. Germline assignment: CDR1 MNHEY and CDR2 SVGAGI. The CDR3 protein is CASSYRVNYGYTF. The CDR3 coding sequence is TGTGCCAGCAGTTACAGGGTTAACTATGGCTACACCTTC.

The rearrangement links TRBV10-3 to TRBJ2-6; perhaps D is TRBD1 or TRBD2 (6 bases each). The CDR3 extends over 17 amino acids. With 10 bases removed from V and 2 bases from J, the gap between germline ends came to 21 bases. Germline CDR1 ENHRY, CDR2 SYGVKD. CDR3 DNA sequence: TGTGCCAGCGGATCGCCTTCTAGGGGGGCTGGGGCCAACGTCCTGACTTTC. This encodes CASGSPSRGAGANVLTF.

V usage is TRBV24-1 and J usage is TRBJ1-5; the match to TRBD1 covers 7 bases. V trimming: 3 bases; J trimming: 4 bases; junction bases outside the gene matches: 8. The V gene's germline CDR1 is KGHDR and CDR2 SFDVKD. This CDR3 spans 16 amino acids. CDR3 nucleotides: TGTGCCACCAGTGATCCTGGGACGGACAGGAATCAGCCCCAGCATTTT. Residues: CATSDPGTDRNQPQHF.

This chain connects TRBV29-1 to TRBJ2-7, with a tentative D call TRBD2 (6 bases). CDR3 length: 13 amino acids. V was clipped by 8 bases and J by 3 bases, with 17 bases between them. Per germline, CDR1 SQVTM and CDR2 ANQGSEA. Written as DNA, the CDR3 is TGCAGCTTACCAGGGAGGAACGGCTACGAGCAGTACTTC. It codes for CSLPGRNGYEQYF.

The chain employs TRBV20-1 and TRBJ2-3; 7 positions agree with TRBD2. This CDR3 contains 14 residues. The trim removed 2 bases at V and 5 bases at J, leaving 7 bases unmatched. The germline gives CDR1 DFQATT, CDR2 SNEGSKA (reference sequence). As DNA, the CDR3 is TGCAGTGCTAGACTGACCGCGGGAGTAGATACGCAGTATTTT. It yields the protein CSARLTAGVDTQYF.

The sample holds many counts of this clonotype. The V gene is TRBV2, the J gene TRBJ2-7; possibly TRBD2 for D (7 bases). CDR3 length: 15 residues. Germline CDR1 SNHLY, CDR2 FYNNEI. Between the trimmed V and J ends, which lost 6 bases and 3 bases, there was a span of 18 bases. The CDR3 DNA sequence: TGTGCCAGCAGCCTGGAGGGGGGGGGCGTCTACGAGCAGTACTTC. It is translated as CASSLEGGGVYEQYF.

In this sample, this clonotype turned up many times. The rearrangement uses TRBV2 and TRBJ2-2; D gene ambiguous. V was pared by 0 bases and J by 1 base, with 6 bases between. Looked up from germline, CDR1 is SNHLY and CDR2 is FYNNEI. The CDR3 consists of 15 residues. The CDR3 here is CASSEAWMNTGELFF. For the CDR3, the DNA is TGTGCCAGCAGTGAAGCTTGGATGAACACCGGGGAGCTGTTTTTT.

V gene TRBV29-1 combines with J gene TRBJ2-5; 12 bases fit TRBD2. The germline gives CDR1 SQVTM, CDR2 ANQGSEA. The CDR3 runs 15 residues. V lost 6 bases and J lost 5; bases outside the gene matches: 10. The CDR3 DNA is TGCAGCGTCTGGACTAGCGGGACATCTCAGGAGACCCAGTACTTC. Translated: CSVWTSGTSQETQYF. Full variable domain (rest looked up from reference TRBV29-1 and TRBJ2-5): SAVISQKPSRDICQRGTSLTIQCQVDSQVTMMFWYRQQPGQSLTLIATANQGSEATYESGFVIDKFPISRPNLTFSTLTVSNMSPEDSSIYLCSVWTSGTSQETQYFGPGTRLLVL.

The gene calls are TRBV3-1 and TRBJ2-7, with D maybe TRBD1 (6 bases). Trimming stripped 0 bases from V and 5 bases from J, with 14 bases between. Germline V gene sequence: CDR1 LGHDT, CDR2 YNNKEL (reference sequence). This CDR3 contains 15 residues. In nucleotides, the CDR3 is TGTGCCAGCAGCCAAGATCGGTCAGGGGTGGACGAGCAGTACTTC. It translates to CASSQDRSGVDEQYF.

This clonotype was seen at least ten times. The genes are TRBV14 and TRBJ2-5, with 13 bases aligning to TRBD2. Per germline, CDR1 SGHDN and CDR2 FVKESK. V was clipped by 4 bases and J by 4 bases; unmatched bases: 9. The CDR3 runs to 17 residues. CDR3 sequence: CASSLHRTSGSGETQYF. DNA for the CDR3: TGTGCCAGCAGCCTACATCGGACTAGCGGGAGCGGAGAGACCCAGTACTTC.

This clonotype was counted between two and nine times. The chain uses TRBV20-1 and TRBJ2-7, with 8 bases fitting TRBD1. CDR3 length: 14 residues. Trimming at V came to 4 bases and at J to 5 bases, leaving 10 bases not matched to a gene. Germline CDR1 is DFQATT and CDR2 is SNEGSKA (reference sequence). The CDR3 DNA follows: TGCAGTGCTACCCGGGACAGGAGGGACCACGAGCAGTACTTC. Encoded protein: CSATRDRRDHEQYF.

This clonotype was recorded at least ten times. The CDR3 nucleotides are TGCAGTGCTCCCGTTTCGGGCGGGCTAGCCAGTGAGACCCAGTACTTC. This translates into CSAPVSGGLASETQYF. The gene calls are TRBV20-1 and TRBJ2-5; maybe TRBD2 (5 bases). Germline V gives CDR1 DFQATT, CDR2 SNEGSKA (reference sequence). The CDR3 covers 16 residues. Trimming shortened V by 5 bases and J by 5 bases, and 24 bases separated the two germline ends.

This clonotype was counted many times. The CDR3 sequence is CASSSRWNQETQYF. The CDR3 bases are TGTGCCAGCAGCTCTCGGTGGAACCAAGAGACCCAGTACTTC. This chain joins TRBV7-8 and TRBJ2-5; D unresolved. CDR1 and CDR2 (germline): SGHVS, FQNEAQ. V dropped 4 bases and J dropped 0 bases, with 9 bases sitting between them. This CDR3 has 14 residues.

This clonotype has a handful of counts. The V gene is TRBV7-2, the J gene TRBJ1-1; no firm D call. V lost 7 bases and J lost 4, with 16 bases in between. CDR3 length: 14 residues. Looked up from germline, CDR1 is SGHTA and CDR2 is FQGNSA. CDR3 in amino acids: CASTSRVGVTEAFF. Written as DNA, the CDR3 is TGTGCCAGCACCTCCCGGGTGGGTGTCACTGAAGCTTTCTTT.

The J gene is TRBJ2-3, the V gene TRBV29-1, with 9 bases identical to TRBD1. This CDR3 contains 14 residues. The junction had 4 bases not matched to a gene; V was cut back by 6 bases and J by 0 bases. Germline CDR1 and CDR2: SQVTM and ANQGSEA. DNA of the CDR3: TGCAGCGTGAGGGGGACAGGGAGCACAGATACGCAGTATTTT. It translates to CSVRGTGSTDTQYF.

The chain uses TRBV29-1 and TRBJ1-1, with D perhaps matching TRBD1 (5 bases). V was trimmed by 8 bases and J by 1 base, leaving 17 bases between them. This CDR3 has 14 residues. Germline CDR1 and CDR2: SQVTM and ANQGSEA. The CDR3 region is CSPQKGNGNTEAFF. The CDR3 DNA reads TGCAGCCCACAGAAGGGGAACGGGAACACTGAAGCTTTCTTT.

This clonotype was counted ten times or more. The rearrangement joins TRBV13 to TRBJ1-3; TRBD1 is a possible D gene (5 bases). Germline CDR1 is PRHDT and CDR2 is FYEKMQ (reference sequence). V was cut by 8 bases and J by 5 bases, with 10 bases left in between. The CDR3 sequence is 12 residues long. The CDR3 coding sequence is TGTGCCAGCCTCGGACAACGAAACACCATATATTTT. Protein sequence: CASLGQRNTIYF.

The DNA of the CDR3 is TGTGCCAGCAGCTTCCGGGACAGGGCCGCTGAAGCTTTCTTT. It codes for CASSFRDRAAEAFF. J is TRBJ1-1 and V is TRBV7-9; 9 bases align to TRBD1. V lost 3 bases and J lost 6; bases outside the gene matches: 5. This CDR3 is 14 amino acids long. The germline V gene has CDR1 SEHNR and CDR2 FQNEAQ (reference sequence).

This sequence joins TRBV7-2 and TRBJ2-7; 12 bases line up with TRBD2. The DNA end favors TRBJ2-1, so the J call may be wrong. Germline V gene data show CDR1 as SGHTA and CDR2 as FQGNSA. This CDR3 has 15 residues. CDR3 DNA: TGTGCCAGCAGCTTAGGGCTAGCGGGGGGGAATGAGCAGTTCTTC. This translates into CASSLGLAGGNEQFF.

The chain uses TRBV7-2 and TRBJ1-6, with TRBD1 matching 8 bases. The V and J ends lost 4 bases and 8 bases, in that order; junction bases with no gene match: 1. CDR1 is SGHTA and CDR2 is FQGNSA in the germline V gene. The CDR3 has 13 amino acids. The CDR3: CASSSTGDSPLHF. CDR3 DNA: TGTGCCAGCAGCTCGACAGGGGATTCACCCCTCCACTTT.

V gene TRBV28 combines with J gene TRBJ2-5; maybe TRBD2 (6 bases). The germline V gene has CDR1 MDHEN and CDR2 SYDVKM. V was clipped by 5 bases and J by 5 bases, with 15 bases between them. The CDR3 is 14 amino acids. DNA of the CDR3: TGTGCCAGCAGTCCCCGACGGAGCGGGGAGACCCAGTACTTC. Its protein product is CASSPRRSGETQYF. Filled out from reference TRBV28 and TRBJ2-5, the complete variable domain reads DVKVTQSSRYLVKRTGEKVFLECVQDMDHENMFWYRQDPGLGLRLIYFSYDVKMKEKGDIPEGYSVSREKKERFSLILESASTNQTSMYLCASSPRRSGETQYFGPGTRLLVL.